One sample yielded the 16 T cell receptor beta chains listed below, sequenced in a study of cytomegalovirus exposure and HLA in healthy donors. The PCR made use of 60 Vbeta and 13 Jbeta primers. The assay was immunoSEQ multiplex PCR, and TCRdb's table has in-frame clones only and misses some. Among about 130,000 clones listed, roughly three quarters were seen once. The specimen sequenced was PBMCs. The source is a middle-aged woman in good health and CMV-seronegative.

This chain joins TRBV7-8 and TRBJ2-2, with 13 positions matching TRBD2. Trimming at V came to 5 bases and at J to 3 bases, leaving 3 bases not matched to a gene. The CDR3 contains 16 residues. Per the germline V gene, CDR1 is SGHVS and CDR2 is FQNEAQ. The CDR3 bases are TGTGCCAGCAGCGATGGACTAGCGGGGGACACCGGGGAGCTGTTTTTT. Amino acids: CASSDGLAGDTGELFF.

The genes are TRBV9 and TRBJ2-5, with D possibly matching TRBD2 (5 bases). TRBJ2-7 matches the DNA end more closely, so the J call is doubtful. This CDR3 has 14 residues. Germline CDR1 and CDR2: SGDLS and YYNGEE. The CDR3 here is CASSVASGIHEQYF. In DNA, the CDR3 is TGTGCCAGCAGCGTAGCCTCGGGGATCCACGAGCAGTACTTC.

The chain employs TRBV19 and TRBJ1-2; D possibly corresponds to TRBD1 (5 bases). The V end was cut by 3 bases, the J end by 4 bases, with 9 bases between. The CDR3 spans 13 residues. Germline lookup yields CDR1 LNHDA and CDR2 SQIVND (reference sequence). CDR3 sequence: CASSMDTRYGYTF. Here the CDR3 DNA reads TGTGCCAGTAGTATGGACACCCGCTATGGCTACACCTTC.

The V gene is TRBV9, the J gene TRBJ2-7; 10 nucleotides agree with TRBD1. The germline V gene encodes CDR1 SGDLS and CDR2 YYNGEE. The CDR3 spans 14 residues. The ends lost 4 bases at V and 5 bases at J; junction bases unmatched: 6. CDR3 loop: CASSITGTGDEQYF. CDR3 coding DNA: TGTGCCAGCAGCATAACCGGGACAGGGGACGAGCAGTACTTC.

This clone was observed once. This chain links TRBV11-2 with TRBJ1-2, with TRBD1 matching 9 bases. CDR1 is SGHAT and CDR2 is FQNNGV in the germline V gene. The CDR3 spans 15 residues. The V and J ends lost 7 bases and 3 bases, in that order; junction bases with no gene match: 9. CDR3 sequence reads: CASTRSTGGDYGYTF. The CDR3 nucleotides are TGTGCCAGCACCCGTTCCACAGGGGGCGACTATGGCTACACCTTC.

This chain uses TRBV28 with TRBJ2-5; the match to TRBD2 covers 10 bases. CDR3 length: 17 residues. Germline V CDR1 and CDR2: MDHEN, SYDVKM. The trim removed 3 bases at V and 4 bases at J, leaving 11 bases unmatched. DNA for the CDR3: TGTGCCAGCAGTTTCCCCCCTAGCGGGGGATTGTCAGAGACCCAGTACTTC. Translation: CASSFPPSGGLSETQYF.

The chain couples TRBV6-5 to TRBJ2-5; a possible D gene is TRBD2 (5 bases). CDR3 size: 15 residues. Between the trimmed V and J ends, which lost 5 bases and 2 bases, there was a span of 15 bases. Per the germline V gene, CDR1 is MNHEY and CDR2 is SVGAGI. The CDR3 spells CASSASGGVQETQYF. As DNA, the CDR3 is TGTGCCAGCAGTGCCTCCGGAGGAGTTCAAGAGACCCAGTACTTC.

V and J are TRBV6-5 and TRBJ1-6; D gene uncertain. Looked up from germline, CDR1 is MNHEY and CDR2 is SVGAGI. V gave up 0 bases and J gave up 12 bases, with 15 bases separating them. The CDR3 totals 15 residues. The CDR3 reads CASSYSVGRRIPLHF. DNA for the CDR3: TGTGCCAGCAGTTACTCTGTTGGGAGAAGGATACCCCTCCACTTT.

In nucleotides, the CDR3 is TGTGCCAGCAGTGAGGACAGCGGGAGGCCCAGCAATGAGCAGTTCTTC. This sequence encodes CASSEDSGRPSNEQFF. V gene TRBV2 combines with J gene TRBJ2-1, with 9 bases identical to TRBD2. The CDR3 consists of 16 residues. The ends lost 3 bases at V and 6 bases at J; junction bases unmatched: 9. CDR1 is SNHLY, CDR2 FYNNEI, per germline. Filled out from reference TRBV2 and TRBJ2-1, the complete variable domain reads EPEVTQTPSHQVTQMGQEVILRCVPISNHLYFYWYRQILGQKVEFLVSFYNNEISEKSEIFDDQFSVERPDGSNFTLKIRSTKLEDSAMYFCASSEDSGRPSNEQFFGPGTRLTVL.

This rearrangement joins TRBV28 to TRBJ1-5; unclear D gene. Looked up from germline, CDR1 is MDHEN and CDR2 is SYDVKM. The CDR3 totals 15 residues. V was cut by 7 bases and J by 5 bases, with 18 bases left in between. Here the CDR3 DNA reads TGTGCCAGCAACCTTCCGCGGGGTAGGGATCAGCCCCAGCATTTT. As protein: CASNLPRGRDQPQHF.

This clone appeared a few times. The genes are TRBV15 and TRBJ2-3; D gene ambiguous. The CDR3 length is 15 residues. Germline V lookup: CDR1 LNHNV, CDR2 YYDKDF (reference sequence). Trimming cost V 1 base and J 0 bases, with 8 bases left between them. CDR3 amino acids: CATSRVISSTDTQYF. CDR3 DNA: TGTGCCACCAGCAGAGTTATCTCTAGCACAGATACGCAGTATTTT. Based on the CDR3 plus reference TRBV15 and TRBJ2-3, the full variable domain is DAMVIQNPRYQVTQFGKPVTLSCSQTLNHNVMYWYQQKSSQAPKLLFHYYDKDFNNEADTPDNFQSRRPNTSFCFLDIRSPGLGDTAMYLCATSRVISSTDTQYFGPGTRLTVL.

The chain carries TRBV5-4 and TRBJ1-2; D unresolved. CDR3 length: 14 residues. CDR1 is SGHNT, CDR2 YYREEE, per germline (reference sequence). V was clipped by 0 bases and J by 3 bases, with 9 bases between them. CDR3 residues: CASSLGQDYYGYTF. CDR3 coding DNA: TGTGCCAGCAGCTTGGGCCAGGACTACTATGGCTACACCTTC.

The genes are TRBV6-5 and TRBJ1-2, with 10 bases matching TRBD1. Germline lookup yields CDR1 MNHEY and CDR2 SVGAGI. The CDR3 is 16 residues long. With V trimmed by 4 bases and J by 6 bases, 11 bases remained unmatched. The CDR3 protein is CASSSWTGGRANGYTF. The CDR3 nucleotides read TGTGCCAGCAGTTCCTGGACAGGGGGACGTGCTAATGGCTACACCTTC.

This chain links TRBV19 with TRBJ2-3, with 8 bases fitting TRBD2. The CDR3 consists of 14 residues. CDR1 LNHDA and CDR2 SQIVND come from the germline V gene (reference sequence). Germline trimming cut 3 bases from V and 5 bases from J; bases unmatched to any gene: 4. For the CDR3, the DNA is TGTGCCAGTAGTATTACCGGGGGGGGAGATACGCAGTATTTT. Translating it yields CASSITGGGDTQYF. Complete variable domain (other parts from reference TRBV19 and TRBJ2-3): DGGITQSPKYLFRKEGQNVTLSCEQNLNHDAMYWYRQDPGQGLRLIYYSQIVNDFQKGDIAEGYSVSREKKESFPLTVTSAQKNPTAFYLCASSITGGGDTQYFGPGTRLTVL.

The rearrangement links TRBV11-2 to TRBJ1-1; D is unclear. Trimming stripped 6 bases from V and 3 bases from J, with 17 bases between. CDR3 length: 15 amino acids. Germline V gives CDR1 SGHAT, CDR2 FQNNGV. The CDR3 loop is CASRPLFRTHTEAFF. As DNA, the CDR3 is TGTGCCAGCAGACCCCTCTTCCGGACTCACACTGAAGCTTTCTTT.

This clone was counted a few times. The chain is built from TRBV28 and TRBJ2-1; 7 bases are a match to TRBD1. This CDR3 is built from 18 residues. With 5 bases clipped from V and 4 bases from J, the junction kept 17 bases outside the gene matches. Germline V gene lookup returns CDR1 MDHEN and CDR2 SYDVKM. The CDR3 region is CASSDGTDDRVPYNEQFF. As DNA, the CDR3 is TGTGCCAGCAGTGACGGGACAGATGATCGGGTACCTTACAATGAGCAGTTCTTC.